Presented here are 24 T cell receptor beta chains from one specimen sequenced in a study of cytomegalovirus exposure and HLA in healthy donors. Primers included in the PCR were 60 Vbeta and 13 Jbeta primers. Sequencing used immunoSEQ multiplex PCR; TCRdb keeps in-frame clones, though not all of them. The data show about 110,000 clones, roughly 80% seen once. Sequenced input: PBMCs. The receptors were sampled from a woman aged 45-59 years in good health and CMV-seropositive.

This clone occurred a few times. The chain recombines TRBV5-1 with TRBJ1-6; D is unclear. V lost 4 bases, J lost 7 bases, and 9 bases lay in between. There are 13 residues in the CDR3. Germline V gene sequence: CDR1 SGHRS, CDR2 YFSETQ. CDR3 loop: CASSAGSNSPLHF. In DNA, the CDR3 is TGCGCCAGCAGCGCCGGGTCGAATTCACCCCTCCACTTT.

The V gene is TRBV4-3, the J gene TRBJ2-7; TRBD2 agrees at 9 bases. This CDR3 contains 17 residues. Germline values: CDR1 LGHNA, CDR2 YSLEER. J gave up 2 bases and V 0 bases, and 8 bases lay outside the gene matches. The CDR3 is CASSQEGGLAGTYEQYF. The CDR3 DNA follows: TGCGCCAGCAGCCAAGAAGGGGGGCTAGCGGGAACCTACGAGCAGTACTTC.

The V call is TRBV4-1, the J call TRBJ2-5; D gene uncertain. The V end was cut by 1 base, the J end by 5 bases, with 11 bases between. The CDR3 is 14 residues long. Germline values: CDR1 MGHRA, CDR2 YSYEKL. The CDR3 region is CASSQVGLRETQYF. The CDR3 nucleotides read TGCGCCAGCAGCCAAGTGGGCCTTAGGGAGACCCAGTACTTC.

The gene calls are TRBV12-5 and TRBJ2-7; 11 nucleotides align to TRBD1. There are 15 residues in the CDR3. CDR1 and CDR2 from the germline V gene are LGHNT and FRNRAP. Trimming cost V 6 bases and J 5 bases; bases outside gene matches: 9. CDR3 residues: CASGPGQGARNEQYF. Here the CDR3 DNA reads TGTGCTAGTGGACCCGGACAGGGGGCGCGCAACGAGCAGTACTTC.

The chain combines TRBV6-4 with TRBJ2-1; possible D gene TRBD2, 5 bases. The V gene's germline CDR1 is MRHNA and CDR2 SNTAGT. The V end lost 6 bases, the J end lost 2 bases, and 17 bases lay between the germline ends. The CDR3 consists of 16 residues. The CDR3 DNA sequence: TGTGCCAGCAGCGACCTGGGAGCCGGGGCCTACAATGAGCAGTTCTTC. Its protein product is CASSDLGAGAYNEQFF.

The V gene is TRBV18, the J gene TRBJ2-3; D remains unclear. CDR1 is KGHSH and CDR2 is LQKENI in the germline V gene. V lost 2 bases and J 4 bases, leaving 10 bases between the germline ends. The CDR3 runs 14 residues. The DNA for the CDR3 is TGTGCCAGCTCACCAATAGTCATTCCAGATACGCAGTATTTT. Translation: CASSPIVIPDTQYF.

V is TRBV5-1 and J is TRBJ2-6; tentatively, D is TRBD1 (5 bases). With 2 bases removed from V and 0 bases from J, the gap between germline ends came to 18 bases. The germline V gene encodes CDR1 SGHRS and CDR2 YFSETQ. CDR3 length: 19 residues. DNA of the CDR3: TGCGCCAGCAGCTTAGGCAGGACAAGTGTCATCTCTGGGGCCAACGTCCTGACTTTC. It codes for CASSLGRTSVISGANVLTF.

This clone was counted between two and nine times. The J gene is TRBJ2-7, the V gene TRBV5-1; perhaps TRBD2 as D (6 bases). Germline assignment: CDR1 SGHRS and CDR2 YFSETQ. The V and J ends lost 1 base and 3 bases respectively, with 23 bases between them. The CDR3 spans 18 residues. The CDR3 protein is CASSLNMRTSREIYEQYF. The CDR3 nucleotides are TGCGCCAGCAGCTTGAATATGAGAACTAGTCGGGAGATCTACGAGCAGTACTTC.

This clone showed up just a few times. This chain uses TRBV7-2 with TRBJ1-3; D call uncertain. The CDR3 is made up of 13 amino acids. CDR1 is SGHTA, CDR2 FQGNSA, per germline. Trimming removed 5 bases from V and 8 bases from J, with 13 bases in between. The CDR3 DNA reads TGTGCCAGCAGCCCGATCCCGGTTCACACCATATATTTT. This translates into CASSPIPVHTIYF.

This chain uses TRBV27 with TRBJ2-7; 11 bases map to TRBD2. J was trimmed by 5 bases and V by 5 bases; bases with no gene match: 5. Germline V CDR1 and CDR2: MNHEY, SMNVEV (reference sequence). The CDR3 consists of 14 residues. The CDR3 bases are TGTGCCAGCAGTCCGGGACTAGCGGTGGACGAGCAGTACTTC. As protein: CASSPGLAVDEQYF.

V is TRBV5-3 and J is TRBJ2-2, with 9 bases lining up with TRBD2. TRBV5-3 counts as an open reading frame of uncertain function. The ends lost 0 bases at V and 8 bases at J; junction bases unmatched: 8. This CDR3 is 16 amino acids long. CDR3: CARSLVVAGAAGELFF. In nucleotides, the CDR3 is TGTGCCAGAAGCTTGGTGGTAGCGGGGGCCGCGGGGGAGCTGTTTTTT.

The J gene is TRBJ2-7, the V gene TRBV19; 7 positions agree with TRBD1. The CDR3 is 15 residues long. Germline CDR1 is LNHDA and CDR2 is SQIVND (reference sequence). The V gene end was trimmed by 6 bases and the J gene end by 0 bases; junction bases not matched to a gene: 8. CDR3 residues: CASRETGTASYEQYF. The CDR3 DNA reads TGTGCCAGTAGGGAAACCGGGACAGCCTCCTACGAGCAGTACTTC.

This clone has just a few counts. The chain employs TRBV20-1 and TRBJ1-3; no firm D call. Germline lookup yields CDR1 DFQATT and CDR2 SNEGSKA (reference sequence). The V end was cut by 3 bases, the J end by 4 bases, with 4 bases between. The CDR3 loop spans 11 amino acids. The CDR3 DNA follows: TGCAGTGCTAGTCAGGGAAACACCATATATTTT. Translation gives CSASQGNTIYF.

In nucleotides, the CDR3 is TGTGCCAGCAGCCCGGGACAGTCCTACGAGCAGTACTTC. Translating gives CASSPGQSYEQYF. The rearrangement joins TRBV7-9 to TRBJ2-7, with 7 bases matching TRBD1. The CDR3 spans 13 residues. The trim removed 5 bases at V and 1 base at J, leaving 2 bases unmatched. CDR1 is SEHNR and CDR2 is FQNEAQ in the germline V gene (reference sequence).

This clone was found a few times. The chain carries TRBV19 and TRBJ1-6; the D is unclear. Germline CDR1 and CDR2: LNHDA and SQIVND (reference sequence). V lost 2 bases to trimming and J lost 8 bases, with 16 bases between them. The CDR3 runs 16 residues. The CDR3 bases are TGTGCCAGTAGTATACCCCTGAGGGTTAAGGATTCACCCCTCCACTTT. As protein: CASSIPLRVKDSPLHF.

The chain has TRBV5-6 and TRBJ2-7, with TRBD2 matching over 8 bases. V dropped 0 bases and J dropped 4; count of bases not matched to a gene: 6. Germline CDR1 and CDR2: SGHDT and YYEEEE. The CDR3 covers 15 residues. The CDR3 DNA follows: TGTGCCAGCAGCTTGGCGGGACTAGGGTTTTACGAGCAGTACTTC. It is translated as CASSLAGLGFYEQYF.

The chain is built from TRBV7-2 and TRBJ2-7; perhaps TRBD2 as D (7 bases). V was pared by 3 bases and J by 4 bases, with 16 bases between. Germline values: CDR1 SGHTA, CDR2 FQGNSA. The CDR3 consists of 15 residues. CDR3 sequence reads: CASSFTGRGGYEQYF. The DNA of the CDR3 is TGTGCCAGCAGCTTCACCGGCAGGGGAGGGTACGAGCAGTACTTC. The variable domain in full, with the rest retrieved from reference TRBV7-2 and TRBJ2-7, is GAGVSQSPSNKVTEKGKDVELRCDPISGHTALYWYRQSLGQGLEFLIYFQGNSAPDKSGLPSDRFSAERTGGSVSTLTIQRTQQEDSAVYLCASSFTGRGGYEQYFGPGTRLTVT.

CDR3 sequence reads: CASGLLSDYLNTEAFF. The CDR3 DNA reads as TGTGCTAGTGGTTTGTTGAGCGACTATTTGAACACTGAAGCTTTCTTT. V is TRBV12-5 and J is TRBJ1-1; D gene ambiguous. Per the germline V gene, CDR1 is LGHNT and CDR2 is FRNRAP. V dropped 2 bases and J dropped 0 bases, with 13 bases sitting between them. The CDR3 sequence is 16 residues long.

This clone was found a few times. This rearrangement joins TRBV7-3 to TRBJ2-1; 12 nucleotides align to TRBD2. The trim removed 4 bases at V and 10 bases at J, leaving 11 bases unmatched. CDR1 is SGHTA and CDR2 is FQGTGA in the germline V gene. This CDR3 has 16 residues. CDR3 loop: CASSYSTSGGLGEQFF. DNA for the CDR3: TGTGCCAGCAGCTACTCGACTAGCGGGGGCCTGGGGGAGCAGTTCTTC.

The J gene is TRBJ1-2, the V gene TRBV21-1; the D call of TRBD1 is as the table states it, not checked on the DNA. TRBV21-1 is annotated as a pseudogene. This CDR3 region has 14 residues. CDR3 loop: CASSAGQQAYGYTF. The CDR3 DNA reads as TGTGCCAGCAGTGCGGGACAGCAGGCCTATGGCTACACCTTC.

The gene calls are TRBV4-3 and TRBJ2-3; D possibly corresponds to TRBD1 (5 bases). V was shortened by 4 bases and J by 2 bases, with 10 bases between the two germline ends. The CDR3 runs to 14 residues. Germline loops: CDR1 LGHNA, CDR2 YSLEER. The CDR3, as DNA: TGCGCCAGCAGCCTGACAGTGTACACAGATACGCAGTATTTT. Translation: CASSLTVYTDTQYF.

The chain is built from TRBV5-1 and TRBJ2-5; 7 bases are a match to TRBD1. There are 15 residues in the CDR3. Looked up from germline, CDR1 is SGHRS and CDR2 is YFSETQ. The trim removed 6 bases at V and 5 bases at J, leaving 13 bases unmatched. CDR3 DNA: TGCGCCAGCAAACTTCCGGGACAGCACGCGGAGACCCAGTACTTC. Protein sequence: CASKLPGQHAETQYF. Based on the CDR3 plus reference TRBV5-1 and TRBJ2-5, the full variable domain is KAGVTQTPRYLIKTRGQQVTLSCSPISGHRSVSWYQQTPGQGLQFLFEYFSETQRNKGNFPGRFSGRQFSNSRSEMNVSTLELGDSALYLCASKLPGQHAETQYFGPGTRLLVL.

The genes are TRBV6-5 and TRBJ1-1; the D gene is possibly TRBD1 (5 bases). The CDR3 is 15 amino acids. Germline V gives CDR1 MNHEY, CDR2 SVGAGI. Trimming took off 5 bases at V and 5 bases at J, with 18 bases between the two ends. The CDR3 DNA is TGTGCCAGCAGTCCCCTCAGGGTGGCGAGGACTGAAGCTTTCTTT. Translating gives CASSPLRVARTEAFF.

CDR3 region: CASSSRGQAKNIQYF. The CDR3 DNA reads as TGTGCCAGCAGCTCCAGGGGGCAAGCCAAAAACATTCAGTACTTC. V is TRBV7-2 and J is TRBJ2-4, with 8 bases identical to TRBD1. V dropped 4 bases and J dropped 0; count of bases not matched to a gene: 2. The CDR3 loop spans 15 amino acids. Germline CDR1 SGHTA, CDR2 FQGNSA.